This T cell receptor beta chain was sequenced in a study of blood T cell repertoires in COVID-19. About the study: Some COVID-19 samples were acute and others convalescent; all came from the United States, Italy and Spain. Nucleic acid was either cDNA or gDNA, and it came from T cells, B-cell-depleted T cells, or PBMCs.

How the authors handled the data: Reference gene primer amplification yielded estimated nucleated cell counts. TCRdb's table, derived via immunoSEQ multiplex PCR, lists solely in-frame clones and lacks some. V and J calls and clone size are copied from that table; D and trimming were computed from the DNA. The sample includes tens of thousands of clones, approximately 83% of them seen just once. This clone has more than one count but fewer than ten. The clonotype originates from a woman aged 60-70 years with acute or convalescent COVID-19. Sequenced: peripheral blood.

CDR3 DNA sequence: TGCGCCAGCAGCCAAGGGTCGGCTAGCGGGAGGAGGAACGAGCAGTACTTC. Encoded protein: CASSQGSASGRRNEQYF. V is TRBV4-1 and J is TRBJ2-7; 11 bases are shared with TRBD2. Germline lookup yields CDR1 MGHRA and CDR2 YSYEKL. The trim removed 1 base at V and 5 bases at J, leaving 10 bases unmatched. The CDR3 sequence is 17 residues long.